These 3 T cell receptor beta chains were all obtained from the same sample, sequenced in a study of shared clonotypes between healthy human individuals. Profiling relied on immunoSEQ multiplex PCR, and the TCRdb table lists in-frame clones only, not all of them. The sample consists of about 2.3 million clones, over 90% of them appearing once. The sample consisted of naive CD4+ T cells from PBMCs. Stated subset: CD45RA+ positively selected. These receptors all come from a man aged 18 to 29 in good health. Some clones in this sample may be carry-over from other donors' samples.

The sample holds a few counts of this clone. V gene TRBV19 combines with J gene TRBJ2-2, with D possibly being TRBD2 (5 bases). This CDR3 contains 13 residues. Germline CDR1 LNHDA, CDR2 SQIVND (reference sequence). The V end lost 8 bases, the J end lost 4 bases, and 11 bases lay between the germline ends. CDR3 nucleotides: TGTGCCAGTGGAGGCTTGGGCACCGGGGAGCTGTTTTTT. Its protein is CASGGLGTGELFF.

As to this clone: The sample holds other DNA sequences that translate to the same CDR3. The chain links TRBV5-1 to TRBJ1-2; D not certain. Trimming removed 0 bases at V and 5 bases at J, with 11 bases between. The germline V gene encodes CDR1 SGHRS and CDR2 YFSETQ. This CDR3 is built from 14 residues. CDR3 residues: CASSLVPGDYGYTF. The CDR3 nucleotides are TGCGCCAGCAGCTTGGTTCCAGGAGATTATGGCTACACCTTC.

The genes are TRBV5-1 and TRBJ2-3; 7 nucleotides line up with TRBD2. Germline CDR1 reads SGHRS; CDR2 reads YFSETQ. The trim removed 0 bases at V and 2 bases at J, leaving 6 bases unmatched. The CDR3 is 16 residues long. The CDR3: CASSLVASGPTDTQYF. CDR3 DNA sequence: TGCGCCAGCAGCTTGGTGGCTAGCGGACCCACAGATACGCAGTATTTT.